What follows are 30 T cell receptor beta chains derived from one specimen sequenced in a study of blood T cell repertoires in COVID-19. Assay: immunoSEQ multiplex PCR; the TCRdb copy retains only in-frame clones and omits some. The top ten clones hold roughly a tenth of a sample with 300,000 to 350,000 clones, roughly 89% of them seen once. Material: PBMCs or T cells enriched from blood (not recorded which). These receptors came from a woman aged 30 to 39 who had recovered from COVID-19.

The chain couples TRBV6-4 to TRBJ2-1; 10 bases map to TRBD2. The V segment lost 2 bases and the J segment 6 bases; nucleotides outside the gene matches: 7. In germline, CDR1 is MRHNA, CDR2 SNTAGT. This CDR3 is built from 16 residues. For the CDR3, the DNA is TGTGCCAGCAGTGACACAGCGGGAGGGCCGGGCAATGAGCAGTTCTTC. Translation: CASSDTAGGPGNEQFF.

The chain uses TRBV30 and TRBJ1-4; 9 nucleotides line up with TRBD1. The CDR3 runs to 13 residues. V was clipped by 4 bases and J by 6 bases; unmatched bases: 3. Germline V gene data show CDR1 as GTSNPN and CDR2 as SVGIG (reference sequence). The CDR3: CAWTGTGYEKLFF. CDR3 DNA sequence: TGTGCCTGGACTGGGACAGGGTATGAAAAACTGTTTTTT.

The DNA for the CDR3 is TGTGCCAGCAGTTTCGTCTTGCCCGGGGGGGGGTACGAGCAGTACTTC. This gives the protein CASSFVLPGGGYEQYF. V gene TRBV6-5 combines with J gene TRBJ2-7; 8 positions agree with TRBD2. After removal of 4 bases from V and 4 bases from J, the junction contained 12 bases not matched to a gene. The CDR3 covers 16 residues. From germline, CDR1 is MNHEY and CDR2 SVGAGI.

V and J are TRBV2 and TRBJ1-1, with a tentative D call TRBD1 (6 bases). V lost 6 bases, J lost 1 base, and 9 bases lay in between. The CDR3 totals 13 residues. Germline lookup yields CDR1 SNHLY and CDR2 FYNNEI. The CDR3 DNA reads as TGTGCCAGCAGCGACAGGTGGAACACTGAAGCTTTCTTT. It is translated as CASSDRWNTEAFF.

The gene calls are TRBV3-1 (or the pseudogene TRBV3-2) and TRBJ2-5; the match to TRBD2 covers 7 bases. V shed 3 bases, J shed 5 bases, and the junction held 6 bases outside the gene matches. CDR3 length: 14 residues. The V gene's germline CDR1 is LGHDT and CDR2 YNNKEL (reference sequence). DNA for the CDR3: TGTGCCAGCAGCCAGGGGGGGAGGTTGGAGACCCAGTACTTC. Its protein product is CASSQGGRLETQYF.

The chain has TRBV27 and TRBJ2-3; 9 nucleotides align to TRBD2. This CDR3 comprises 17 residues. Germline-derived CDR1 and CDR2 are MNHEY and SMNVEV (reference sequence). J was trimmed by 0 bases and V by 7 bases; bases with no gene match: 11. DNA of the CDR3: TGTGCCAGCACCCAAGCCCGACTAGCGGAAAGCACAGATACGCAGTATTTT. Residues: CASTQARLAESTDTQYF.

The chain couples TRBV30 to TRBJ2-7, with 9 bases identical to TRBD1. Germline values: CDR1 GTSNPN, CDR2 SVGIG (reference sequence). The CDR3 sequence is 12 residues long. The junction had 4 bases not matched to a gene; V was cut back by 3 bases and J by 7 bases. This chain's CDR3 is CAWSLTGGEQYF. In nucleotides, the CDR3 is TGTGCCTGGAGCCTGACAGGGGGAGAGCAGTACTTC. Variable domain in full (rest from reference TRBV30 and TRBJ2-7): SQTIHQWPATLVQPVGSPLSLECTVEGTSNPNLYWYRQAAGRGLQLLFYSVGIGQISSEVPQNLSASRPQDRQFILSSKKLLLSDSGFYLCAWSLTGGEQYFGPGTRLTVT.

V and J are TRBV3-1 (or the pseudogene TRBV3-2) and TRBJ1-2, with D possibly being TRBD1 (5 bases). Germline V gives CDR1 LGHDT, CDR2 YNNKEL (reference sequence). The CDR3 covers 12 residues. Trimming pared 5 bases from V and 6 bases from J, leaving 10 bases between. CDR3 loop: CASSYGGDGYTF. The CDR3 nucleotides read TGTGCCAGCAGCTACGGGGGGGATGGCTACACCTTC.

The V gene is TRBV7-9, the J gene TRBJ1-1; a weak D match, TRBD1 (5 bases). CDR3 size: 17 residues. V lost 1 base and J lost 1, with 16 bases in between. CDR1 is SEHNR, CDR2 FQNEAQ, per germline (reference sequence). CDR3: CASSLGDRAWGNTEAFF. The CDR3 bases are TGTGCCAGCAGCTTAGGAGACAGAGCCTGGGGGAACACTGAAGCTTTCTTT.

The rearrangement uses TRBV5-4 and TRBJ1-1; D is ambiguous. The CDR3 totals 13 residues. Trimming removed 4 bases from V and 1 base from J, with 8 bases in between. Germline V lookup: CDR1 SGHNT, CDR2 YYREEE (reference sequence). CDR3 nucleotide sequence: TGTGCCAGCAGCGCGACAAGGAACACTGAAGCTTTCTTT. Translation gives CASSATRNTEAFF.

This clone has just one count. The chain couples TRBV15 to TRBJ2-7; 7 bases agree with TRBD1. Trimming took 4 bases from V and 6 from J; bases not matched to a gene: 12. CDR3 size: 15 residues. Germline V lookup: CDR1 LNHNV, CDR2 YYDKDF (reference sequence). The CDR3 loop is CATSTRTGAQIEQYF. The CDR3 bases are TGTGCCACCAGCACTCGTACAGGGGCCCAGATCGAGCAGTACTTC.

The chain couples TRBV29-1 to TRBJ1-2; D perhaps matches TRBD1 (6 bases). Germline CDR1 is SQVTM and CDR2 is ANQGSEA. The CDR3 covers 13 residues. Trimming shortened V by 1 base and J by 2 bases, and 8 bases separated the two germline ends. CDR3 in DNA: TGCAGCGTTGAAGGGACAGCAAACTATGGCTACACCTTC. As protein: CSVEGTANYGYTF.

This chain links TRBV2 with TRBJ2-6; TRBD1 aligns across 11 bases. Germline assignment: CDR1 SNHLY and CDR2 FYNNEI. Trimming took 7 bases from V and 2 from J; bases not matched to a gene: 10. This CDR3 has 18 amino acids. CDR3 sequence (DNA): TGTGCCAGCATCAGGACAGGGGGCTTTCAGCCTGGGGCCAACGTCCTGACTTTC. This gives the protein CASIRTGGFQPGANVLTF. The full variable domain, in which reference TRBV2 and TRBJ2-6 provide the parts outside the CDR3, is EPEVTQTPSHQVTQMGQEVILRCVPISNHLYFYWYRQILGQKVEFLVSFYNNEISEKSEIFDDQFSVERPDGSNFTLKIRSTKLEDSAMYFCASIRTGGFQPGANVLTFGAGSRLTVL.

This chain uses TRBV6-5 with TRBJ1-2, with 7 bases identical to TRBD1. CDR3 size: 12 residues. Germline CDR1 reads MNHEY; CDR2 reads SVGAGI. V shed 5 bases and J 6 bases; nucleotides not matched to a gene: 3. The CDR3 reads CASSRDSDGYTF. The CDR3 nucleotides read TGTGCCAGCAGTCGGGACAGTGATGGCTACACCTTC.

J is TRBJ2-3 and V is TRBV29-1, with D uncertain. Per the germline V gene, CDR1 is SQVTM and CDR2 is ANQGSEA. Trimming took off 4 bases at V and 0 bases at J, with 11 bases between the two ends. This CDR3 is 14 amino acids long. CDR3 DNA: TGCAGCGTTGTTTGGCGGAGAAGCACAGATACGCAGTATTTT. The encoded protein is CSVVWRRSTDTQYF.

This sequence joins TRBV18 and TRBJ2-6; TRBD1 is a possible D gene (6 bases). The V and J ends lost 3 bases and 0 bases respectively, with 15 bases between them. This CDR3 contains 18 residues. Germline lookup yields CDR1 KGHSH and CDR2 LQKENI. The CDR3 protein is CASSPWAQGDSGANVLTF. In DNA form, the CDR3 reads TGTGCCAGCTCACCTTGGGCACAGGGAGACTCTGGGGCCAACGTCCTGACTTTC. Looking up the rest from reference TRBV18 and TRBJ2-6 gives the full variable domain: NAGVMQNPRHLVRRRGQEARLRCSPMKGHSHVYWYRQLPEEGLKFMVYLQKENIIDESGMPKERFSAEFPKEGPSILRIQQVVRGDSAAYFCASSPWAQGDSGANVLTFGAGSRLTVL.

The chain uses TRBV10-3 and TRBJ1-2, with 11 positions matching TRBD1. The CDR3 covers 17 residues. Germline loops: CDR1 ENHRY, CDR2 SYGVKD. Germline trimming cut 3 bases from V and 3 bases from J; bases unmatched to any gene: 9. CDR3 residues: CAISDPSRTGGDYGYTF. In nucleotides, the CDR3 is TGTGCCATCAGTGACCCCTCACGGACAGGGGGCGACTATGGCTACACCTTC.

In nucleotides, the CDR3 is TGTGCCAGCAGCCCTCAGGGGCAAGAGACCCAGTACTTC. This sequence encodes CASSPQGQETQYF. The J gene is TRBJ2-5, the V gene TRBV5-8; D is possibly TRBD1 (6 bases). This CDR3 spans 13 amino acids. V dropped 4 bases and J dropped 2 bases, with 9 bases sitting between them. CDR1 SGHTS and CDR2 YDEGEE come from the germline V gene.

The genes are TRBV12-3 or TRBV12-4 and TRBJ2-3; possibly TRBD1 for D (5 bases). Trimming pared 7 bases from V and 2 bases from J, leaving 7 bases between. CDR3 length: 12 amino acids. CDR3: CASTGITDTQYF. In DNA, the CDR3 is TGTGCCAGCACAGGGATCACAGATACGCAGTATTTT.

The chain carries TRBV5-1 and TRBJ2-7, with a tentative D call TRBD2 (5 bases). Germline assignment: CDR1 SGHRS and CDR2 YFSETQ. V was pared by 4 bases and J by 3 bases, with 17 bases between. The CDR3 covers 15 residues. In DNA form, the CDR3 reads TGCGCCAGCAGCCCCTCCGCCTTAACTAGCTACGAGCAGTACTTC. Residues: CASSPSALTSYEQYF.

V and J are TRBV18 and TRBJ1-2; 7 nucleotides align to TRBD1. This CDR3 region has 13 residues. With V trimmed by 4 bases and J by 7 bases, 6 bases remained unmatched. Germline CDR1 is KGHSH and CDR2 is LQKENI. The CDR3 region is CASSLGQDFGYTF. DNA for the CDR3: TGTGCCAGCTCACTAGGACAGGACTTTGGCTACACCTTC.

The CDR3 nucleotides read TGTGCCAGCAGGACCGAAAGGGGTTCACCCCTCCACTTT. It translates to CASRTERGSPLHF. This rearrangement joins TRBV2 to TRBJ1-6; D perhaps matches TRBD1 (5 bases). Trimming removed 6 bases from V and 9 bases from J, with 12 bases in between. The CDR3 is made up of 13 amino acids. Germline V gene data show CDR1 as SNHLY and CDR2 as FYNNEI.

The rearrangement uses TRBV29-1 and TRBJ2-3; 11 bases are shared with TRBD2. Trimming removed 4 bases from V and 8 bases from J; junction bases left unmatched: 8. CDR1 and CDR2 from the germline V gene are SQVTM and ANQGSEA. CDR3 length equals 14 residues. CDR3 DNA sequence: TGCAGCGTTGCAACTAGCGGGAGCTTAAGTACGCAGTATTTT. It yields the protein CSVATSGSLSTQYF.

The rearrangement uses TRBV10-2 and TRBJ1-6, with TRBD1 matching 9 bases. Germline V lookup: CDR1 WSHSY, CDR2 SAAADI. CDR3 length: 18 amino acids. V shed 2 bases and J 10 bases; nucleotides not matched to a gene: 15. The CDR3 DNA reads TGCGCCAGCAGTGAGGGCCTATATAGGGGACAGGGCTCGTCACCCCTCCACTTT. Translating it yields CASSEGLYRGQGSSPLHF.

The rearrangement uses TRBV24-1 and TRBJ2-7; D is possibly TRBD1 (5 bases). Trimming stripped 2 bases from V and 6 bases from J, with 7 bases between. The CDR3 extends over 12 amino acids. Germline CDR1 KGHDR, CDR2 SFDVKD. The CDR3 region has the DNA TGTGCCACCAGTGATTCAGGGCCCGAGCAGTACTTC. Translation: CATSDSGPEQYF.

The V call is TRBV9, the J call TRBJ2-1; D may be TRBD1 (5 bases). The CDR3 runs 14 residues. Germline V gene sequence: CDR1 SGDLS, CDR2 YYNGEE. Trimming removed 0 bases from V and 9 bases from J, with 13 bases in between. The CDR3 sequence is CASSVVEGVGEQFF. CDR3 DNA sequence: TGTGCCAGCAGCGTAGTGGAAGGGGTGGGTGAGCAGTTCTTC.

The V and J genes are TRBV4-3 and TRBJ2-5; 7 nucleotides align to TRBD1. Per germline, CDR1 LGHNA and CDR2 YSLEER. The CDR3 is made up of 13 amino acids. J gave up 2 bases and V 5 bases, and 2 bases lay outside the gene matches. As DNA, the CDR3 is TGCGCCAGCAGCAGGGACAGACAAGAGACCCAGTACTTC. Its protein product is CASSRDRQETQYF.

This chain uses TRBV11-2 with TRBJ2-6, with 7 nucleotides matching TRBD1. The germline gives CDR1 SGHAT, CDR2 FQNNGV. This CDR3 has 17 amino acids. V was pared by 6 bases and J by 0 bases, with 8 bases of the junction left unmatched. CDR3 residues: CASSYRGGYSGANVLTF. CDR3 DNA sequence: TGTGCCAGCAGTTACAGGGGCGGTTACTCTGGGGCCAACGTCCTGACTTTC.

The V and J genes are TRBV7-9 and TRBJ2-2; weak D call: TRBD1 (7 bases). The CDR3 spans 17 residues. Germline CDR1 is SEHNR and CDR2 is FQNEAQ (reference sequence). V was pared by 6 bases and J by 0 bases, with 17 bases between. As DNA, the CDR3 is TGTGCCAGCAGGCCAAACGGGGGACAGACGAACACCGGGGAGCTGTTTTTT. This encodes CASRPNGGQTNTGELFF.

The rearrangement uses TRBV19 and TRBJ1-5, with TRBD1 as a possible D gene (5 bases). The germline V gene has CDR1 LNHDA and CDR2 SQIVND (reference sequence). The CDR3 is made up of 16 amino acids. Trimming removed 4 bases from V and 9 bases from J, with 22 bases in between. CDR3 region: CASSTGPGGSYGPQHF. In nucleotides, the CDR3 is TGTGCCAGTAGTACAGGCCCCGGGGGGTCGTACGGGCCCCAGCATTTT. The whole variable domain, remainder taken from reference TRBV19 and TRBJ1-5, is DGGITQSPKYLFRKEGQNVTLSCEQNLNHDAMYWYRQDPGQGLRLIYYSQIVNDFQKGDIAEGYSVSREKKESFPLTVTSAQKNPTAFYLCASSTGPGGSYGPQHFGDGTRLSIL.